This T cell receptor beta chain is drawn from a study of T cells in Graves' hyperthyroidism and ophthalmopathy. General observations from the study: A model of 13 V-J features distinguished ophthalmopathy from stable hyperthyroidism.

This clonotype occurred many times. The antigen remains undetermined. CDR3 length: 15 amino acids. The germline V and J ends were trimmed by 2 bases and 2 bases, with 13 bases remaining between them. The germline CDR1 and CDR2 sequences are MNHEY and SMNVEV (reference sequence). Template material for amplifying TCR beta CDR3 regions consisted of RNA transcripts. HTBI primers were used for first-round RT-PCR of the TCR CDR3. TCRdb passed the multiplex PCR reads through MiXCR, listing each CDR3 protein once. The sample holds roughly 250,000 distinct CDR3 sequences, about 16% seen once. V usage is TRBV27 and J usage is TRBJ2-7; D might be TRBD1 (5 bases). The clonotype comes from a woman aged 18-29 years with Graves' ophthalmopathy. The sample consisted of blood. DNA for the CDR3: TGTGCCAGCAGTTTAGGGGCAGGGTACACCTACGAGCAGTACTTC. Encoded protein: CASSLGAGYTYEQYF.